One sample yielded the 5 T cell receptor beta chains listed below, sequenced in a study of blood T cells in healthy people across ages. A J-beta primer mix and a sample-barcoded 5' primer were used in a second PCR of roughly 6 to 11 cycles. TCRdb re-called the 5' RACE reads with MiXCR, one entry per CDR3 protein. The table has 700,000 to 950,000 distinct CDR3 sequences, 43% seen once. Material for sequencing was blood. These receptors originate from a woman aged 60-75 years in good health.

As regards this clonotype: The junction and the germline gene differ at one end; a read error may be behind it. The chain recombines TRBV6-2 or TRBV6-3 with TRBJ2-1; 8 bases match TRBD1. The CDR3 is 14 amino acids. From germline, CDR1 is MNHEY and CDR2 SVGEGT. DNA of the CDR3: TGTGCCAGCAGCACCCAGGGGGCAAGCAATGGGCAGTTCTTC. Encoded protein: CASSTQGASNGQFF.

The chain has TRBV4-3 and TRBJ2-7, with D possibly called TRBD1 or TRBD2 (5 bases each). Per the germline V gene, CDR1 is LGHNA and CDR2 is YSLEER. CDR3 length: 15 amino acids. V was cut by 3 bases and J by 1 base, with 13 bases left in between. The CDR3 protein is CASSHQRGQSYEQYF. The CDR3 coding sequence is TGCGCCAGCAGCCATCAGAGGGGCCAGTCCTACGAGCAGTACTTC.

This clonotype was seen a handful of times. CDR3 in amino acids: CASSPTSDSKAFF. CDR3 coding DNA: TGTGCCAGCAGCCCCACTTCCGACAGTAAAGCTTTCTTT. The rearrangement uses TRBV6-2 or TRBV6-3 and TRBJ1-1; tentatively, D is TRBD1 (5 bases). CDR1 MNHEY and CDR2 SVGEGT come from the germline V gene. Trimming cost V 6 bases and J 9 bases, with 17 bases left between them. This CDR3 region has 13 residues.

This clonotype has ten or more counts. This chain links TRBV29-1 with TRBJ2-6, with a weak D call TRBD1 (6 bases). Germline V CDR1 and CDR2: SQVTM, ANQGSEA. CDR3 size: 13 residues. Trimming took off 7 bases at V and 3 bases at J, with 10 bases between the two ends. The CDR3 reads CSAGTSGANVLTF. The CDR3, as DNA: TGCAGCGCCGGGACAAGTGGGGCCAACGTCCTGACTTTC.

V gene TRBV10-3 combines with J gene TRBJ1-2, with D possibly being TRBD1 (6 bases). Per germline, CDR1 ENHRY and CDR2 SYGVKD. There are 14 residues in the CDR3. Deletions cut 2 bases from V and 3 bases from J, with 10 bases between. As DNA, the CDR3 is TGTGCCATCAGTGAGGTAGGGGGTGACTATGGCTACACCTTC. As protein: CAISEVGGDYGYTF.